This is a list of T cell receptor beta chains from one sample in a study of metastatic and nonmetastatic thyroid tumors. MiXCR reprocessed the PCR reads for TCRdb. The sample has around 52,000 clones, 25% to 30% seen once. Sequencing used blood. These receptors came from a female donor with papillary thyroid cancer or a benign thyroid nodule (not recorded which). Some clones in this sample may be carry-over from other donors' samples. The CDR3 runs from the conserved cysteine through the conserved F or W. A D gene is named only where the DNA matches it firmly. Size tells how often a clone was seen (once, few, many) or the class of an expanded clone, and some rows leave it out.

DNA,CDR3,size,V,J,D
TGTGCCAGCATTGGCGTCCTATCAAACACTGAAGCTTTCTTT,CASIGVLSNTEAFF,NA,TRBV2,TRBJ1-1,NA
TGTGCCAGCAGCGTAGAGGCTAGCGGGAGGGCCCCGTACACCGGGGAGCTGTTTTTT,CASSVEASGRAPYTGELFF,NA,TRBV9,TRBJ2-2,TRBD2
TGTGCCAGCAGCTTAGCCGGGGGACGTAAAGAGCAGTACTTC,CASSLAGGRKEQYF,many,TRBV11-1,TRBJ2-7,NA
TGCAGTGCTAGTCCCGGGACAGGGACGCTGGATGAAGCTTTCTTT,CSASPGTGTLDEAFF,NA,TRBV20-1,TRBJ1-1,TRBD1
TGTGCCAGTACTAGCGGGAATACCTTTGAGCAGTTCTTC,CASTSGNTFEQFF,few,TRBV2,TRBJ2-1,TRBD2
TGCGCCAGCAGCTTGCTCTCTCCTGGGCCCTACAATGAGCAGTTCTTC,CASSLLSPGPYNEQFF,NA,TRBV5-1,TRBJ2-1,NA
TGTGCCAGCAGCCTCGGGACACGGAGCTACGAGCAGTACTTC,CASSLGTRSYEQYF,NA,TRBV11-1,TRBJ2-7,NA
TGCGCCAGCAGATCGGACAGGGTTAGTGGCTACACCTTC,CASRSDRVSGYTF,NA,TRBV5-1,TRBJ1-2,TRBD1
TGCGCCAGCAGCTCAGGGACTGCCAATCAGCCCCAGCATTTT,CASSSGTANQPQHF,NA,TRBV5-1,TRBJ1-5,NA
TGTGCCAGCAGTGACGACCACTCGCAGCCCCAGCATTTT,CASSDDHSQPQHF,few,TRBV2,TRBJ1-5,NA
TGTGCCAGCAGCGGGGGAGGTCTGAACACTGAAGCTTTCTTT,CASSGGGLNTEAFF,many,TRBV5-5,TRBJ1-1,NA
TGTGCCAGCAGCGCAAACAGGGGACAAGAGACCCAGTACTTC,CASSANRGQETQYF,NA,TRBV7-8,TRBJ2-5,TRBD1
TGTGCCAGCAGCCAAGATCGGGACCCCGGGACCGGGGAGCTGTTTTTT,CASSQDRDPGTGELFF,NA,TRBV3-1,TRBJ2-2,NA
TGCAGTGCTAGGGAACGTGGACAGATGAACACTGAAGCTTTCTTT,CSARERGQMNTEAFF,NA,TRBV20-1,TRBJ1-1,NA
TGTGCCAGCAGCTCAGCCACAGGGAGCTACGAGCAGTACTTC,CASSSATGSYEQYF,NA,TRBV11-3,TRBJ2-7,NA
TGTGCCAGCAGTTACTCGACCTTAACTAAAAGACAGAGCATGAACACTGAAGCTTTCTTT,CASSYSTLTKRQSMNTEAFF,many,TRBV6-2/TRBV6-3,TRBJ1-1,NA
TGTGCCAGCAGGGAGGGGTCCCAGAGCTCCTACGAGCAGTACTTC,CASREGSQSSYEQYF,NA,TRBV2,TRBJ2-7,NA
TGTGCCAGCAGCGTTTCCTCTAGCGGCCCCTTGGTTTCGACGCAGTATTTT,CASSVSSSGPLVSTQYF,few,TRBV9,TRBJ2-3,TRBD2
TGCGCCAGCAAGGAGGGGGCGGGCCAAAATGAGCAGTTCTTC,CASKEGAGQNEQFF,NA,TRBV5-1,TRBJ2-1,NA
TGTGCCAGCAGTAGACAGGGCGACGTCAATGAGCAGTTCTTC,CASSRQGDVNEQFF,NA,TRBV6-4,TRBJ2-1,TRBD1
TGTGCCCTTACGAGGGGGGGGGAAGCCTACGAGCAGTACTTC,CALTRGGEAYEQYF,few,TRBV6-1,TRBJ2-7,NA
TGTGCCAGCGACAGGGGGCTTGAGACAGATACGCAGTATTTT,CASDRGLETDTQYF,NA,TRBV7-2,TRBJ2-3,TRBD1
TGTGCCAGCAGCTTAAGGGGGCGGGACCCTGAAGCTTTCTTT,CASSLRGRDPEAFF,NA,TRBV7-9,TRBJ1-1,TRBD1
TGTGCCAGCAATCGGGTGGGTCGCGGCAGGGATACAAATCAGCAGTACTTC,CASNRVGRGRDTNQQYF,many,TRBV28,TRBJ2-7,NA
TGTGCCAGTAGTATTGTGGCAGGGCCTGAAGCTTTCTTT,CASSIVAGPEAFF,medium-sized,TRBV19,TRBJ1-1,NA
TGTGCCAGCAGTGAATACCCCTTCGGGGAATCGGGAGATCGTGGCTACACCTTC,CASSEYPFGESGDRGYTF,NA,TRBV12-3/TRBV12-4,TRBJ1-2,NA
TGTGCCAGTAGTTCTCGATACAATGAGCAGTTCTTC,CASSSRYNEQFF,NA,TRBV19,TRBJ2-1,NA
TGCAGCGTTTTAAAGACGGACCCCTGGGGCTACACCTTC,CSVLKTDPWGYTF,few,TRBV29-1,TRBJ1-2,NA
TGTGCCCTCCGGCCGGGTGCCCAGTTCCAGCATTTT,CALRPGAQFQHF,NA,TRBV30,TRBJ1-5,NA
TGCAGTGTCAGTCTAGCGGGGGACTCCTACGAGCAGTACTTC,CSVSLAGDSYEQYF,few,TRBV20-1,TRBJ2-7,TRBD2
TGTGCCAGCAGTTTGGTTGGACCCTTCGGAACCGGGGAGCTGTTTTTT,CASSLVGPFGTGELFF,NA,TRBV27,TRBJ2-2,NA
TGTGCCAGCAGCGAACTAGCGGGAACCTACAATGAGCAGTTCTTC,CASSELAGTYNEQFF,many,TRBV5-6,TRBJ2-1,TRBD2
TGTGCCAGCAGTGAAAGGTCTCGAGGGTCCGGGGCCAACGTCCTGACTTTC,CASSERSRGSGANVLTF,few,TRBV6-1,TRBJ2-6,NA
TGTGCCAGCAGCTACCCGGCGCAGGCCAACTATGGCTACACCTTC,CASSYPAQANYGYTF,many,TRBV11-3,TRBJ1-2,NA
TGTGCCAGCGCCCCACTAGGCTCTGGGGCCAACGTCCTGACTTTC,CASAPLGSGANVLTF,few,TRBV27,TRBJ2-6,NA
TGTGCCAGCAGCTTAATGGCGGGAGGGCCGGAAGAGACCCAGTACTTC,CASSLMAGGPEETQYF,many,TRBV13,TRBJ2-5,TRBD2
TGTGCCAGCCAGAGGGGTGCGGACGAGCAGTACTTC,CASQRGADEQYF,NA,TRBV6-1,TRBJ2-7,NA
TGTGCCAGTAGTACCCCGTGGCTGTGGGTCGAGCAGTACTTC,CASSTPWLWVEQYF,NA,TRBV19,TRBJ2-7,NA
TGTGCCAGCAGTTACTCGGGACAGGGCCACTACGAGCAGTACTTC,CASSYSGQGHYEQYF,few,TRBV6-2/TRBV6-3,TRBJ2-7,TRBD1
TGTAGTGCTAGTAATAGAGGGAGAAGGAATGAGCAGTTCTTC,CSASNRGRRNEQFF,NA,TRBV20-1,TRBJ2-1,NA
TGTGCCAGTAGTACTATCACTAGCGGGTCGCCGAGAGGCGAGCAGTACTTC,CASSTITSGSPRGEQYF,NA,TRBV19,TRBJ2-7,TRBD2
TGTGCCAGCAGCCCAGGGACCGAGCAGTACTTC,CASSPGTEQYF,many,TRBV6-1,TRBJ2-7,NA